This T cell receptor (beta chain) appears in the sequencing data of a study of TIL therapy for anti-PD-1-resistant metastatic lung cancer. Study summary: Half of patients were current or former smokers.

The CDR3 spans 15 residues. The V gene's germline CDR1 is MDHEN and CDR2 SYDVKM. With 3 bases removed from V and 4 bases from J, the gap between germline ends came to 14 bases. This sample's time point: pre-treatment sample, taken before nivolumab and TIL therapy. The tumor samples were excised metastases, mostly pleural nodules or supraclavicular lymph nodes. Sequencing used immunoSEQ v3. Each library reached about 2 million read pairs, or about 5-6 million at deep level. The data were produced by immunoSEQ multiplex PCR, yet TCRdb's version contains in-frame clones alone and is incomplete. The sample lists some 90,000 clones; roughly 65% were seen once.

The sequencing used tumor tissue, collected at baseline. This TCR was recovered from a person aged 25-85 years with non-small cell lung cancer. This sequence joins TRBV28 and TRBJ2-3, with a tentative D call TRBD1 (6 bases). The CDR3 DNA follows: TGTGCCAGCAGTTTGCGACAGGCCACTTCAGATACGCAGTATTTT. Its translation: CASSLRQATSDTQYF.